The 24 T cell receptor beta chains presented below share a single source sample, sequenced in a study of T-cell memory formation after mild COVID-19. TCRdb called the 5' RACE reads again in MiXCR, with one record for every CDR3 protein. The top ten clones hold less than 25% of a sample with about 260,000 distinct CDR3 sequences, 8% to 9% of them seen once. What was sequenced was PBMCs or a T cell subset sorted from them (not recorded which). These receptor sequences come from a man aged 18 to 30 who had mild COVID-19 (a few samples of this study predate the infection). Cell type and time point are not known.

CDR3 residues: CSAKPGTEAFF. The CDR3 nucleotides read TGCAGTGCTAAACCTGGCACTGAAGCTTTCTTT. The V gene is TRBV20-1, the J gene TRBJ1-1; no clear D gene. Trimming took off 4 bases at V and 4 bases at J, with 7 bases between the two ends. There are 11 residues in the CDR3. From germline, CDR1 is DFQATT and CDR2 SNEGSKA (reference sequence).

This clonotype occurred a few times. In DNA form, the CDR3 reads TGCGCCAGCAGCCCCCTTGTGGGGGGCACTGAAGCTTTCTTT. Translation gives CASSPLVGGTEAFF. The chain is built from TRBV5-1 and TRBJ1-1; D is possibly TRBD1 (5 bases). The CDR3 is 14 residues long. Germline CDR1 is SGHRS and CDR2 is YFSETQ. Trimming cost V 4 bases and J 4 bases, with 14 bases left between them.

This clonotype has a handful of counts. The rearrangement links TRBV7-8 to TRBJ1-5; 7 nucleotides match TRBD1. From germline, CDR1 is SGHVS and CDR2 FQNEAQ. The trim removed 4 bases at V and 0 bases at J, leaving 9 bases unmatched. This CDR3 region has 17 residues. The CDR3 here is CASSSDRVVGSNQPQHF. DNA for the CDR3: TGTGCCAGCAGCTCCGACAGGGTAGTAGGTAGCAATCAGCCCCAGCATTTT.

This sequence joins TRBV7-9 and TRBJ1-1; 7 bases line up with TRBD1. The V gene end was trimmed by 5 bases and the J gene end by 8 bases; junction bases not matched to a gene: 2. CDR1 is SEHNR and CDR2 is FQNEAQ in the germline V gene (reference sequence). The CDR3 has 11 amino acids. The CDR3 sequence: CASSQDREAFF. The DNA of the CDR3 is TGTGCCAGCAGCCAGGACAGGGAAGCTTTCTTT. The complete variable domain, with remaining parts taken from reference TRBV7-9 and TRBJ1-1, reads DTGVSQNPRHKITKRGQNVTFRCDPISEHNRLYWYRQTLGQGPEFLTYFQNEAQLEKSRLLSDRFSAERPKGSFSTLEIQRTEQGDSAMYLCASSQDREAFFGQGTRLTVV.

This clonotype was detected a few times. The chain employs TRBV7-8 and TRBJ2-1, with D perhaps matching TRBD2 (6 bases). Trimming shortened V by 5 bases and J by 7 bases, and 18 bases separated the two germline ends. The CDR3 spans 15 residues. Germline CDR1 reads SGHVS; CDR2 reads FQNEAQ. The CDR3 loop is CASSLVGRGRNEQFF. CDR3 DNA: TGTGCCAGCAGCCTGGTTGGCCGAGGGAGGAATGAGCAGTTCTTC.

V gene TRBV12-3 or TRBV12-4 combines with J gene TRBJ1-5, with D possibly being TRBD1 (5 bases). V was trimmed by 2 bases and J by 2 bases, leaving 16 bases between them. The CDR3 is 17 residues long. DNA for the CDR3: TGTGCCAGCAGTTTATCAGGGTGGGCCGATGGCAATCAGCCCCAGCATTTT. This gives the protein CASSLSGWADGNQPQHF.

This clonotype was counted a few times. This sequence joins TRBV12-3 or TRBV12-4 and TRBJ1-6, with D uncertain. This CDR3 comprises 14 residues. The V and J ends lost 8 bases and 0 bases respectively, with 8 bases between them. Here the CDR3 reads CASQESSYNSPLHF. CDR3 DNA sequence: TGTGCCAGCCAAGAATCCTCCTATAATTCACCCCTCCACTTT.

This clonotype has a handful of counts. The chain uses TRBV5-5 and TRBJ2-7; 8 nucleotides match TRBD1. With V trimmed by 3 bases and J by 6 bases, 8 bases remained unmatched. Germline assignment: CDR1 SGHKS and CDR2 YYEKEE (reference sequence). This CDR3 is built from 14 residues. The CDR3 DNA reads TGTGCCAGCAGCTCGGACAGGGCGACGGGCGAGCAGTACGTC. Protein product: CASSSDRATGEQYV.

This clonotype was picked up many times. V usage is TRBV7-2 and J usage is TRBJ2-5, with a tentative D call TRBD2 (7 bases). V was shortened by 0 bases and J by 4 bases, with 9 bases between the two germline ends. Per germline, CDR1 SGHTA and CDR2 FQGNSA. The CDR3 contains 14 residues. The CDR3 sequence: CASSLAGGVETQYF. CDR3 DNA: TGTGCCAGCAGCTTAGCAGGGGGGGTAGAGACCCAGTACTTC. The full variable domain, with the rest looked up from reference TRBV7-2 and TRBJ2-5, is GAGVSQSPSNKVTEKGKDVELRCDPISGHTALYWYRQSLGQGLEFLIYFQGNSAPDKSGLPSDRFSAERTGGSVSTLTIQRTQQEDSAVYLCASSLAGGVETQYFGPGTRLLVL.

This clonotype was counted between two and nine times. The J gene is TRBJ1-5, the V gene TRBV20-1, with a possible D match to TRBD1 (5 bases). This CDR3 is built from 13 residues. From germline, CDR1 is DFQATT and CDR2 SNEGSKA (reference sequence). V lost 1 base and J 5 bases, leaving 9 bases between the germline ends. CDR3 sequence: CSARVQGDQPQHF. CDR3 bases: TGCAGTGCTAGAGTGCAGGGAGATCAGCCCCAGCATTTT.

The gene calls are TRBV18 and TRBJ2-6; D possibly matches TRBD1 or TRBD2 (5 bases each). Germline loops: CDR1 KGHSH, CDR2 LQKENI. V was clipped by 2 bases and J by 0 bases, with 14 bases between them. The CDR3 sequence is 18 residues long. The CDR3 nucleotides read TGTGCCAGCTCACCATTGTCGGGACGCCTCTCTGGGGCCAACGTCCTGACTTTC. It translates to CASSPLSGRLSGANVLTF.

The chain uses TRBV5-1 and TRBJ1-1; no definite D call. This CDR3 spans 14 amino acids. Germline lookup yields CDR1 SGHRS and CDR2 YFSETQ. The ends were cut back, 2 bases at V and 4 bases at J, with 12 bases in the middle. The CDR3 sequence is CASSFQWEGTEAFF. The CDR3, as DNA: TGCGCCAGCAGCTTTCAATGGGAAGGCACTGAAGCTTTCTTT.

There are a few counts of this clonotype. The rearrangement links TRBV4-1 to TRBJ1-2, with D maybe TRBD1 (5 bases). Trimming took 3 bases from V and 4 from J, leaving 15 bases between them. This CDR3 is 15 amino acids long. Germline CDR1 reads MGHRA; CDR2 reads YSYEKL. The CDR3 loop reads CASSHDGTAIYGYTF. CDR3 DNA sequence: TGCGCCAGCAGCCATGACGGGACGGCGATCTATGGCTACACCTTC.

The rearrangement links TRBV19 to TRBJ1-1; perhaps TRBD1 as D (5 bases). CDR1 is LNHDA and CDR2 is SQIVND in the germline V gene (reference sequence). Trimming left V 9 bases short and J 1 base short, with 15 bases between. The CDR3 length is 14 residues. The DNA of the CDR3 is TGTGCCAGGCCTCCGGGGCAGGGGAACACTGAAGCTTTCTTT. Residues: CARPPGQGNTEAFF.

This clonotype has just a few counts. V usage is TRBV5-1 and J usage is TRBJ2-3, with 9 positions matching TRBD1. The trim removed 4 bases at V and 2 bases at J, leaving 5 bases unmatched. CDR3 length equals 15 residues. Germline V lookup: CDR1 SGHRS, CDR2 YFSETQ. Here the CDR3 DNA reads TGCGCCAGCAGCGCCTGGGACAGGGACACAGATACGCAGTATTTT. Protein: CASSAWDRDTDTQYF.

The chain recombines TRBV20-1 with TRBJ1-5, with D possibly being TRBD1 (6 bases). Germline V gene sequence: CDR1 DFQATT, CDR2 SNEGSKA (reference sequence). Trimming stripped 5 bases from V and 6 bases from J, with 14 bases between. The CDR3 has 13 residues. As DNA, the CDR3 is TGCAGTGCTCTAACAGGGATTAGTCAGCCCCAGCATTTT. It codes for CSALTGISQPQHF.

The chain links TRBV5-1 to TRBJ1-1; the D is unclear. Germline CDR1 reads SGHRS; CDR2 reads YFSETQ. The V end lost 4 bases, the J end lost 7 bases, and 17 bases lay between the germline ends. The CDR3 is 14 amino acids. DNA for the CDR3: TGCGCCAGCAGCGCAACCGGGAGTGGGGATGAAGCTTTCTTT. This gives the protein CASSATGSGDEAFF.

This chain links TRBV4-1 with TRBJ2-7, with 10 bases matching TRBD1. J lost 4 bases, V lost 4 bases, and 7 bases had no gene match. The CDR3 runs 15 residues. Germline lookup yields CDR1 MGHRA and CDR2 YSYEKL. The CDR3 sequence is CASSRGQGEHYEQYF. The CDR3 nucleotides read TGCGCCAGCAGCCGAGGACAGGGGGAGCATTACGAGCAGTACTTC.

V gene TRBV5-1 combines with J gene TRBJ1-5; TRBD1 is a possible D gene (6 bases). Trimming shortened V by 4 bases and J by 7 bases, and 12 bases separated the two germline ends. The CDR3 has 13 amino acids. Germline V gene sequence: CDR1 SGHRS, CDR2 YFSETQ. The chain's CDR3 is CASSRDIEQPQHF. Here the CDR3 DNA reads TGCGCCAGCAGCCGGGACATCGAGCAGCCCCAGCATTTT.

This clonotype was picked up many times. The chain combines TRBV7-3 with TRBJ2-1; 11 bases match TRBD2. The length of the CDR3 is 16 residues. V shed 5 bases and J 8 bases; nucleotides not matched to a gene: 11. Germline assignment: CDR1 SGHTA and CDR2 FQGTGA. CDR3: CASSPRVAGGLDEQFF. The CDR3 nucleotides are TGTGCCAGCAGCCCCCGGGTAGCGGGGGGGCTGGATGAGCAGTTCTTC. The full variable domain, in which reference TRBV7-3 and TRBJ2-1 provide the parts outside the CDR3, is GAGVSQTPSNKVTEKGKYVELRCDPISGHTALYWYRQSLGQGPEFLIYFQGTGAADDSGLPNDRFFAVRPEGSVSTLKIQRTERGDSAVYLCASSPRVAGGLDEQFFGPGTRLTVL.

The chain uses TRBV9 and TRBJ2-1; TRBD2 aligns across 7 bases. This CDR3 contains 14 residues. Germline V gene data show CDR1 as SGDLS and CDR2 as YYNGEE. J was trimmed by 6 bases and V by 4 bases; bases with no gene match: 7. The CDR3 sequence: CASSPHRLANEQFF. The CDR3 coding sequence is TGTGCCAGCAGCCCCCACAGACTAGCCAATGAGCAGTTCTTC. Using reference TRBV9 and TRBJ2-1 for the parts outside the CDR3, the full variable domain is DSGVTQTPKHLITATGQRVTLRCSPRSGDLSVYWYQQSLDQGLQFLIQYYNGEERAKGNILERFSAQQFPDLHSELNLSSLELGDSALYFCASSPHRLANEQFFGPGTRLTVL.

In this sample, this clonotype turned up a few times. This chain joins TRBV5-1 and TRBJ1-5; 7 nucleotides align to TRBD1. This CDR3 is built from 15 residues. Per germline, CDR1 SGHRS and CDR2 YFSETQ. Trimming removed 0 bases from V and 0 bases from J; junction bases left unmatched: 0. CDR3 residues: CASSLDRGSNQPQHF. The DNA of the CDR3 is TGCGCCAGCAGCTTGGACAGGGGTAGCAATCAGCCCCAGCATTTT.

This clonotype was observed a few times. This chain uses TRBV7-9 with TRBJ1-4, with 8 bases that match TRBD1. With V trimmed by 5 bases and J by 8 bases, 7 bases remained unmatched. CDR3 length equals 14 residues. The germline V gene encodes CDR1 SEHNR and CDR2 FQNEAQ (reference sequence). CDR3 sequence: CASSPTGAREKLFF. CDR3 nucleotide sequence: TGTGCCAGCAGCCCGACAGGGGCGCGGGAAAAACTGTTTTTT.

This clonotype turned up a few times. CDR3 loop: CASSQEGRMSGANVLTF. The CDR3 bases are TGCGCCAGCAGCCAAGAGGGCCGGATGTCTGGGGCCAACGTCCTGACTTTC. This chain uses TRBV4-3 with TRBJ2-6; D gene uncertain. Germline CDR1 is LGHNA and CDR2 is YSLEER. V was cut by 0 bases and J by 1 base, with 10 bases left in between. The CDR3 loop spans 17 amino acids.